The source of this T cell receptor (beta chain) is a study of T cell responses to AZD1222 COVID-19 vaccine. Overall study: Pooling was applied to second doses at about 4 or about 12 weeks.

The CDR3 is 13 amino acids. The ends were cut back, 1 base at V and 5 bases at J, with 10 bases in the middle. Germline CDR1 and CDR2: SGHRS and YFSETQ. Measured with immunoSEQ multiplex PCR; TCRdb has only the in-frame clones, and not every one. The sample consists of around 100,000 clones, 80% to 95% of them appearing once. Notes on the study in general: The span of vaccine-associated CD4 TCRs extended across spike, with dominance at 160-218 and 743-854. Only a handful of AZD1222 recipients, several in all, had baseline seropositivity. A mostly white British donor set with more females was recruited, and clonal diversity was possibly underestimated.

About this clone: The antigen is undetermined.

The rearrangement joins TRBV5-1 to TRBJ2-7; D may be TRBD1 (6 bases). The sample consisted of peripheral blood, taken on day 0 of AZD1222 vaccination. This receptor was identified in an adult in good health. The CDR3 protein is CASSLSGVHEQYF. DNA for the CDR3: TGCGCCAGCAGCTTGTCAGGGGTCCACGAGCAGTACTTC.